The sequence of this TCR beta chain was determined in a study of technical replicates of blood from a handful of donors. Only one count was recorded for this clone. TCRdb's copy holds only in-frame clones and misses some; the assay was immunoSEQ multiplex PCR. The sample has about 49,000 clones, 92% seen once; the top ten hold about 3.9%. The sequence derives from a human donor in good health. Some clones in this sample may be carry-over from other donors' samples. The sequenced sample was PBMCs.

For the CDR3, the DNA is TGTGCCAGCTCACCCTCCCTAGCTGCGGATGAGCAGTTCTTC. Protein product: CASSPSLAADEQFF. The chain couples TRBV18 to TRBJ2-1; D may be TRBD2 (5 bases). This CDR3 region has 14 residues. The germline V and J ends were trimmed by 3 bases and 8 bases, with 14 bases remaining between them. Germline CDR1 reads KGHSH; CDR2 reads LQKENI.